One sample yielded the 29 T cell receptor beta chains listed below, sequenced in a study of cytomegalovirus exposure and HLA in healthy donors. It was with 60 Vbeta and 13 Jbeta primers that the PCR ran. Here immunoSEQ multiplex PCR was the method, and the copy in TCRdb shows in-frame clones only, minus some. The data show about 140,000 clones, around four fifths seen once. What was sequenced was PBMCs. The receptors come from an older woman in good health and CMV-seropositive.

As for this clone: The junction does not match germline at one end; this may be a read error. The chain couples TRBV7-9 to TRBJ2-1; maybe TRBD2 (5 bases). This CDR3 is built from 12 residues. Per germline, CDR1 SEHNR and CDR2 FQNEAQ (reference sequence). The CDR3 sequence: CSSSFGGDEQFF. The CDR3 nucleotides are TGTTCCAGCAGCTTCGGAGGAGATGAGCAGTTCTTC.

J is TRBJ2-1 and V is TRBV9; 9 bases line up with TRBD2. V shed 0 bases and J 4 bases; nucleotides not matched to a gene: 5. There are 16 residues in the CDR3. Germline CDR1 and CDR2: SGDLS and YYNGEE. CDR3 sequence: CASSVEPSGIYNEQFF. CDR3 bases: TGTGCCAGCAGCGTAGAGCCTAGCGGGATATACAATGAGCAGTTCTTC.

The chain couples TRBV6-6 to TRBJ2-7; possibly TRBD1 for D (5 bases). The CDR3 loop spans 13 amino acids. Between the trimmed V and J ends, which lost 5 bases and 2 bases, there was a span of 10 bases. CDR1 is MNHNY, CDR2 SVGAGI, per germline (reference sequence). The CDR3 loop reads CASSKDTTYEQYF. CDR3 sequence (DNA): TGTGCCAGCAGTAAGGACACCACCTACGAGCAGTACTTC.

This clone appeared once. The V call is TRBV7-3, the J call TRBJ2-1; 14 nucleotides align to TRBD2. This CDR3 comprises 15 residues. Germline V gene lookup returns CDR1 SGHTA and CDR2 FQGTGA. Losses at the gene ends were 4 bases for V and 9 bases for J; bases not matched to a gene: 5. The CDR3 spells CASSSGLAGASEQFF. The CDR3 nucleotides read TGTGCCAGCAGCTCGGGACTAGCGGGAGCCAGTGAGCAGTTCTTC.

The rearrangement joins TRBV2 to TRBJ2-5; 8 bases match TRBD2. The CDR3 runs to 13 residues. CDR1 is SNHLY, CDR2 FYNNEI, per germline. The trim removed 7 bases at V and 7 bases at J, leaving 8 bases unmatched. The CDR3 DNA sequence: TGTGCCAGCAATCCAGCGGGAGAGGTGACCCAGTACTTC. Encoded protein: CASNPAGEVTQYF.

The rearrangement links TRBV11-2 to TRBJ1-2, with TRBD1 as a possible D gene (6 bases). Trimming took off 5 bases at V and 2 bases at J, with 15 bases between the two ends. CDR3 size: 15 residues. CDR1 is SGHAT, CDR2 FQNNGV, per germline. The DNA of the CDR3 is TGTGCCAGCAGCCGACCCTGGACAGCAAACTATGGCTACACCTTC. Protein: CASSRPWTANYGYTF.

The sample holds one count of this clone. The chain combines TRBV18 with TRBJ2-1, with 9 bases identical to TRBD2. The CDR3 loop spans 15 amino acids. Germline-derived CDR1 and CDR2 are KGHSH and LQKENI. V trimming: 2 bases; J trimming: 7 bases; junction bases outside the gene matches: 6. The CDR3 DNA follows: TGTGCCAGCTCACCAGCATCTAGCGGGACAAATGAGCAGTTCTTC. As protein: CASSPASSGTNEQFF.

J is TRBJ2-2 and V is TRBV29-1; 11 bases are a match to TRBD1. The CDR3 contains 14 residues. Germline V CDR1 and CDR2: SQVTM, ANQGSEA. The junction had 5 bases not matched to a gene; V was cut back by 5 bases and J by 6 bases. The CDR3 DNA reads TGCAGCGTTAGGACAGGGGGCGGGTCCGGGGAGCTGTTTTTT. It encodes CSVRTGGGSGELFF.

The chain links TRBV30 to TRBJ2-1, with 8 nucleotides matching TRBD2. CDR3 length: 13 amino acids. CDR1 is GTSNPN, CDR2 SVGIG, per germline (reference sequence). The J segment lost 9 bases and the V segment lost 0 bases, leaving 4 bases of the junction unmatched. The CDR3 sequence is CAWSVNAGGEQFF. DNA of the CDR3: TGTGCCTGGAGTGTAAACGCGGGGGGTGAGCAGTTCTTC.

The chain links TRBV2 to TRBJ2-1; 10 nucleotides line up with TRBD1. The CDR3 spans 16 residues. With V trimmed by 4 bases and J by 7 bases, 10 bases remained unmatched. The germline CDR1 and CDR2 sequences are SNHLY and FYNNEI. In DNA, the CDR3 is TGTGCCAGCAGTGCAGCTCCGGGGACAGGGGTAAATGAGCAGTTCTTC. It specifies CASSAAPGTGVNEQFF.

This sequence joins TRBV29-1 and TRBJ1-2; D not certain. CDR1 and CDR2 (germline): SQVTM, ANQGSEA. The CDR3 loop spans 14 amino acids. V lost 3 bases and J lost 8, with 19 bases in between. For the CDR3, the DNA is TGCAGCGTTGATGGCAGCTCCCGCCTCGGGGGCTACACCTTC. Its translation is CSVDGSSRLGGYTF.

This clone was detected only once. V is TRBV9 and J is TRBJ2-3; 8 nucleotides line up with TRBD1. This CDR3 is 13 amino acids long. Germline-derived CDR1 and CDR2 are SGDLS and YYNGEE. With V trimmed by 5 bases and J by 4 bases, 3 bases remained unmatched. CDR3 sequence: CASSRQGPDTQYF. The CDR3 DNA reads as TGTGCCAGCAGTCGACAGGGGCCAGATACGCAGTATTTT.

The rearrangement joins TRBV29-1 to TRBJ2-1; 8 bases map to TRBD2. Germline V gene data show CDR1 as SQVTM and CDR2 as ANQGSEA. The CDR3 sequence is 17 residues long. V was pared by 8 bases and J by 2 bases, with 17 bases of the junction left unmatched. The CDR3 DNA follows: TGCAGCTCGGGCCGCATCAGCGGGAGAATAGCCTACAATGAGCAGTTCTTC. It codes for CSSGRISGRIAYNEQFF.

The rearrangement joins TRBV19 to TRBJ2-5, with D possibly TRBD2 on 6 matching bases. The J call may not be correct, given that the DNA end is closer to TRBJ2-7. The CDR3 runs to 14 residues. Germline CDR1 LNHDA, CDR2 SQIVND (reference sequence). The CDR3 loop reads CASSITGGTYEQYF. The CDR3 DNA reads as TGTGCCAGTAGTATAACTGGAGGGACCTACGAGCAGTACTTC.

J is TRBJ2-1 and V is TRBV29-1; no definite D call. V dropped 4 bases and J dropped 12 bases, with 10 bases sitting between them. Germline CDR1 SQVTM, CDR2 ANQGSEA. The CDR3 totals 10 residues. The chain's CDR3 is CSVGSNGQFF. The DNA for the CDR3 is TGCAGCGTTGGGTCTAACGGGCAGTTCTTC.

The V call is TRBV28, the J call TRBJ2-4, with 8 bases matching TRBD1. Trimming at V came to 3 bases and at J to 6 bases, leaving 1 base not matched to a gene. The CDR3 extends over 13 amino acids. Germline V gives CDR1 MDHEN, CDR2 SYDVKM. The CDR3 DNA is TGTGCCAGCAGTTTTACAGGGGGAAACATTCAGTACTTC. This codes for CASSFTGGNIQYF.

This chain links TRBV28 with TRBJ2-6, with D unclear. There are 16 residues in the CDR3. V lost 10 bases and J lost 0, with 16 bases in between. Germline CDR1 is MDHEN and CDR2 is SYDVKM. This chain's CDR3 is CAIRKRFLSGANVLTF. CDR3 nucleotide sequence: TGTGCCATCCGAAAGAGGTTCCTCTCTGGGGCCAACGTCCTGACTTTC.

This clone has only a few counts. This chain links TRBV6-1 with TRBJ2-2; D is perhaps TRBD1 (6 bases). V was pared by 6 bases and J by 3 bases, with 17 bases between. The CDR3 contains 16 residues. CDR1 and CDR2 from the germline V gene are MNHNS and SASEGT. The CDR3 region has the DNA TGTGCCAGCAGGGAACAGGGTCTTTTGGACACCGGGGAGCTGTTTTTT. It specifies CASREQGLLDTGELFF.

J is TRBJ1-1 and V is TRBV19, with TRBD1 as a possible D gene (6 bases). V was cut by 10 bases and J by 4 bases, with 25 bases left in between. The germline gives CDR1 LNHDA, CDR2 SQIVND (reference sequence). CDR3 length equals 16 residues. The CDR3 DNA reads as TGTGCCACCTGGGGGCCCTCTGAAACGGCGACCACTGAAGCTTTCTTT. As protein: CATWGPSETATTEAFF.

The J gene is TRBJ2-7, the V gene TRBV5-4; 14 bases line up with TRBD2. Germline CDR1 and CDR2: SGHNT and YYREEE (reference sequence). The CDR3 consists of 16 residues. After removal of 2 bases from V and 3 bases from J, the junction contained 4 bases not matched to a gene. This CDR3 reads CASSFGTSGSLYEQYF. The DNA for the CDR3 is TGTGCCAGCAGCTTCGGGACTAGCGGGAGTCTCTACGAGCAGTACTTC.

The rearrangement uses TRBV19 and TRBJ2-2; 7 bases are shared with TRBD2. This CDR3 is 15 amino acids long. CDR1 and CDR2 from the germline V gene are LNHDA and SQIVND (reference sequence). J lost 6 bases, V lost 9 bases, and 13 bases had no gene match. The CDR3 DNA is TGTGCCAGCCGCCGCAAGGGAGGGTTGGCCGGGGAGCTGTTTTTT. Protein: CASRRKGGLAGELFF.

The chain is built from TRBV4-3 and TRBJ2-2; 11 nucleotides match TRBD2. The CDR3 extends over 18 amino acids. CDR1 and CDR2 from the germline V gene are LGHNA and YSLEER. The ends lost 4 bases at V and 4 bases at J; junction bases unmatched: 11. CDR3 sequence reads: CASSPSRTSGRLTGELFF. CDR3 nucleotide sequence: TGCGCCAGCAGCCCCTCGAGAACTAGCGGGAGACTCACCGGGGAGCTGTTTTTT.

V and J are TRBV27 and TRBJ1-2; D not certain. Germline assignment: CDR1 MNHEY and CDR2 SMNVEV (reference sequence). V shed 5 bases and J shed 2 bases, with 9 bases lying between them. This CDR3 spans 13 amino acids. This CDR3 is CASSRRENYGYTF. CDR3 in DNA: TGTGCCAGCAGTCGACGGGAGAACTATGGCTACACCTTC.

The chain links TRBV18 to TRBJ2-3; 7 nucleotides line up with TRBD1. From germline, CDR1 is KGHSH and CDR2 LQKENI. The CDR3 spans 15 residues. With V trimmed by 2 bases and J by 3 bases, 5 bases remained unmatched. The CDR3 region has the DNA TGTGCCAGCTCACCAACAGGGGATAGGACAGATACGCAGTATTTT. It yields the protein CASSPTGDRTDTQYF.

This rearrangement joins TRBV28 to TRBJ2-5, with 8 nucleotides matching TRBD1. CDR1 and CDR2 (germline): MDHEN, SYDVKM. Trimming at V came to 6 bases and at J to 1 base, leaving 10 bases not matched to a gene. The CDR3 is 16 residues long. The CDR3 spells CASSLTGGGGQETQYF. In DNA form, the CDR3 reads TGTGCCAGCAGCCTCACAGGGGGAGGAGGCCAAGAGACCCAGTACTTC. Full variable domain (outside the CDR3, taken from reference TRBV28 and TRBJ2-5): DVKVTQSSRYLVKRTGEKVFLECVQDMDHENMFWYRQDPGLGLRLIYFSYDVKMKEKGDIPEGYSVSREKKERFSLILESASTNQTSMYLCASSLTGGGGQETQYFGPGTRLLVL.

This rearrangement joins TRBV20-1 to TRBJ2-2; no definite D call. With 5 bases removed from V and 6 bases from J, the gap between germline ends came to 7 bases. CDR3 length: 11 residues. CDR1 DFQATT and CDR2 SNEGSKA come from the germline V gene (reference sequence). Here the CDR3 reads CSAGNSGELFF. CDR3 in DNA: TGCAGTGCTGGCAATTCCGGGGAGCTGTTTTTT.

This chain links TRBV7-6 with TRBJ2-5; no clear D. Trimming took 7 bases from V and 5 from J, leaving 14 bases between them. The CDR3 loop spans 13 amino acids. Germline CDR1 reads SGHVS; CDR2 reads FNYEAQ. CDR3 region: CASIINPTETQYF. The CDR3, as DNA: TGTGCCAGCATCATAAATCCTACCGAGACCCAGTACTTC.

The chain recombines TRBV10-3 with TRBJ1-2; 10 bases are a match to TRBD1. V shed 4 bases and J 4 bases; nucleotides not matched to a gene: 6. The CDR3 is made up of 15 amino acids. Germline CDR1 reads ENHRY; CDR2 reads SYGVKD. The CDR3 region is CAISGGQGSPYGYTF. DNA for the CDR3: TGTGCCATCAGTGGGGGACAGGGGAGCCCCTATGGCTACACCTTC.

This clone was seen more than once but under ten times. The gene calls are TRBV5-1 and TRBJ2-2; a weak D match, TRBD1 (6 bases). Germline assignment: CDR1 SGHRS and CDR2 YFSETQ. This CDR3 is built from 14 residues. Trimming stripped 3 bases from V and 5 bases from J, with 11 bases between. The CDR3 region has the DNA TGCGCCAGCAGCTCCGGGACAACTACCGGGGAGCTGTTTTTT. It codes for CASSSGTTTGELFF.